A single sample gave rise to the 22 T cell receptor beta chains below, sequenced in a study of regulatory T cells in long-lasting Graves disease. Arm-PCR of CDR3 regions and iRepertoire HTBI primers were the basis on which TCR beta libraries were built. MiXCR, run by TCRdb on the multiplex PCR reads, gives a single entry per CDR3 protein. This table holds approximately 390,000 distinct CDR3 sequences, 16% found once. Sample time point: newly diagnosed GD, antithyroid drugs for less than 3 months. There was RNA extracted from PBMCs, and the TCR library was made from it. These data were also reused for a study on T cells in Graves' hyperthyroidism and ophthalmopathy.

The material sequenced was peripheral blood mononuclear cells (PBMCs), taken at new diagnosis, from a patient treated with antithyroid drugs. The receptors were gathered from a woman younger than 30 with Graves disease.

This clonotype has at least ten counts. This chain uses TRBV20-1 with TRBJ2-7; 14 nucleotides line up with TRBD2. V gave up 1 base and J gave up 0 bases; unmatched junction bases: 8. Germline loops: CDR1 DFQATT, CDR2 SNEGSKA (reference sequence). The CDR3 extends over 18 amino acids. For the CDR3, the DNA is TGCAGTGCTAGAGGGACTAGCGGGAGGACCAGGAGCTCCTACGAGCAGTACTTC. It translates to CSARGTSGRTRSSYEQYF.

In this sample, this clonotype turned up many times. An end of the junction does not agree with germline; a read error may underlie this. The rearrangement joins TRBV5-1 to TRBJ2-7, with 11 nucleotides matching TRBD2. Germline values: CDR1 SGHRS, CDR2 YFSETQ. The CDR3 has 16 residues. CDR3 DNA: TGTGCCAGCAGCTTGCTAGCGGGGGGACAATCCTACGAGCAGTACTTC. As protein: CASSLLAGGQSYEQYF.

This clonotype was recorded at least ten times. This chain uses TRBV28 with TRBJ1-1; 10 bases agree with TRBD1. This CDR3 is 16 amino acids long. J lost 1 base, V lost 4 bases, and 6 bases had no gene match. Germline V lookup: CDR1 MDHEN, CDR2 SYDVKM. CDR3 region: CASSSLRQGANTEAFF. DNA of the CDR3: TGTGCCAGCAGTTCCCTCAGACAGGGGGCGAACACTGAAGCTTTCTTT. Drawing the rest from reference TRBV28 and TRBJ1-1, the complete variable domain is DVKVTQSSRYLVKRTGEKVFLECVQDMDHENMFWYRQDPGLGLRLIYFSYDVKMKEKGDIPEGYSVSREKKERFSLILESASTNQTSMYLCASSSLRQGANTEAFFGQGTRLTVV.

This clonotype was counted many times. The chain has TRBV3-1 and TRBJ2-3; D gene uncertain. V lost 4 bases, J lost 6 bases, and 8 bases lay in between. This CDR3 is 12 amino acids long. Germline V lookup: CDR1 LGHDT, CDR2 YNNKEL (reference sequence). For the CDR3, the DNA is TGTGCCAGCAGCCCCCATACCGATACGCAGTATTTT. This codes for CASSPHTDTQYF.

This clonotype was seen ten or more times. The genes are TRBV3-1 and TRBJ2-1, with 14 bases matching TRBD2. The CDR3 spans 17 residues. Germline assignment: CDR1 LGHDT and CDR2 YNNKEL (reference sequence). The trim removed 2 bases at V and 8 bases at J, leaving 8 bases unmatched. CDR3 sequence reads: CASSQSWTSGRIDEQFF. CDR3 sequence (DNA): TGTGCCAGCAGCCAATCTTGGACTAGCGGGAGGATCGATGAGCAGTTCTTC.

Notes on this clonotype: With a far larger clone one base away, a read error is the likely cause. The gene calls are TRBV27 and TRBJ1-4; 7 positions agree with TRBD1. The CDR3 has 14 amino acids. Trimming at V came to 8 bases and at J to 5 bases, leaving 8 bases not matched to a gene. Germline values: CDR1 MNHEY, CDR2 SMNVEV (reference sequence). CDR3 in amino acids: CASASEQGNEKLFF. The CDR3, as DNA: TGTGCCAGCGCTTCGGAACAGGGGAATGAAAAACTGTTTTTT.

The chain recombines TRBV6-1 with TRBJ1-6; D not certain. The V and J ends lost 7 bases and 7 bases respectively, with 20 bases between them. Per germline, CDR1 MNHNS and CDR2 SASEGT. This CDR3 is built from 16 residues. CDR3: CASKMFGLGPNSPLHF. Written as DNA, the CDR3 is TGTGCCAGCAAGATGTTTGGATTGGGCCCCAATTCACCCCTCCACTTT.

This clonotype was seen a few times. A much larger clone differs by one base, so this may be a read error. This chain connects TRBV3-1 to TRBJ1-2; no clear D gene. This CDR3 has 11 residues. The ends were cut back, 5 bases at V and 12 bases at J, with 13 bases in the middle. Per germline, CDR1 LGHDT and CDR2 YNNKEL (reference sequence). The CDR3 loop reads CASSADVHHTF. CDR3 nucleotides: TGTGCCAGCAGCGCCGACGTCCACCACACCTTC.

There are many counts of this clonotype. The V call is TRBV11-2, the J call TRBJ2-1; 9 positions match TRBD1. Losses at the gene ends were 1 base for V and 7 bases for J; bases not matched to a gene: 5. CDR3 length: 15 residues. The germline CDR1 and CDR2 sequences are SGHAT and FQNNGV. The CDR3 protein is CASSLGHRGRNEQFF. In nucleotides, the CDR3 is TGTGCCAGCAGCTTAGGCCACAGGGGGCGGAATGAGCAGTTCTTC.

This clonotype was seen repeatedly, ten times or more. The gene calls are TRBV28 and TRBJ1-5; D is uncertain. This CDR3 spans 15 amino acids. The V and J ends lost 5 bases and 0 bases respectively, with 11 bases between them. CDR1 and CDR2 from the germline V gene are MDHEN and SYDVKM. CDR3 residues: CASSRREYSNQPQHF. CDR3 coding DNA: TGTGCCAGCAGTCGACGGGAATATAGCAATCAGCCCCAGCATTTT.

On this clonotype itself: This may arise from a read error, as a much more abundant clone is one base away. This chain uses TRBV5-1 with TRBJ2-3, with a possible D match to TRBD2 (5 bases). V dropped 4 bases and J dropped 9 bases, with 18 bases sitting between them. The CDR3 covers 14 residues. Germline values: CDR1 SGHRS, CDR2 YFSETQ. CDR3 loop: CASSPGLPGKTQYF. CDR3 nucleotides: TGCGCCAGCAGCCCAGGACTCCCCGGGAAGACGCAGTATTTT.

This clonotype turned up a few times. V and J are TRBV3-1 and TRBJ1-6; tentatively, D is TRBD1 (6 bases). V lost 4 bases and J 6 bases, leaving 13 bases between the germline ends. The CDR3 loop spans 15 amino acids. Germline assignment: CDR1 LGHDT and CDR2 YNNKEL (reference sequence). The CDR3: CASSPAGAFNSPLHF. The DNA of the CDR3 is TGTGCCAGCAGCCCTGCGGGGGCGTTTAATTCACCCCTCCACTTT. The full variable domain, its missing parts supplied by reference TRBV3-1 and TRBJ1-6, is DTAVSQTPKYLVTQMGNDKSIKCEQNLGHDTMYWYKQDSKKFLKIMFSYNNKELIINETVPNRFSPKSPDKAHLNLHINSLELGDSAVYFCASSPAGAFNSPLHFGNGTRLTVT.

In this sample, this clonotype turned up a few times. Possible read error: a much larger clone is one base away. CDR3 region: CASSQTGTSNTEASF. The CDR3 DNA reads as TGTGCCAGCAGCCAGACGGGAACCTCGAACACTGAAGCTTCCTTT. This chain joins TRBV3-1 and TRBJ1-1; D is unclear. Germline V gene lookup returns CDR1 LGHDT and CDR2 YNNKEL (reference sequence). The CDR3 spans 15 residues.

This clonotype appeared many times. The CDR3 sequence is CASSPVRTNTGELFF. CDR3 DNA: TGCGCCAGCAGCCCGGTGAGGACGAACACCGGGGAGCTGTTTTTT. The chain joins TRBV5-1 to TRBJ2-2; D remains ambiguous. The V end lost 4 bases, the J end lost 0 bases, and 10 bases lay between the germline ends. Per germline, CDR1 SGHRS and CDR2 YFSETQ. The CDR3 contains 15 residues.

The gene calls are TRBV18 and TRBJ1-4; 7 nucleotides line up with TRBD1. Germline loops: CDR1 KGHSH, CDR2 LQKENI. J lost 5 bases, V lost 5 bases, and 8 bases had no gene match. The CDR3 consists of 15 residues. The DNA of the CDR3 is TGTGCCAGCTCAACGACCGGGACAGAGAATGAAAAACTGTTTTTT. It translates to CASSTTGTENEKLFF.

This clonotype was seen more than once but under ten times. V is TRBV11-3 and J is TRBJ2-1, with D maybe TRBD2 (5 bases). V shed 4 bases and J shed 3 bases, with 7 bases lying between them. Germline lookup yields CDR1 SGHNT and CDR2 YENEEA. This CDR3 is built from 13 residues. The chain's CDR3 is CASSSRDYNEQFF. The CDR3 bases are TGTGCCAGCAGCTCCCGGGACTACAATGAGCAGTTCTTC.

This clonotype was recorded a few times. This may be a read error: a much more frequent sequence differs by one nucleotide. The chain joins TRBV20-1 to TRBJ2-3; D ambiguous. The V end was cut by 6 bases, the J end by 0 bases, with 13 bases between. The germline gives CDR1 DFQATT, CDR2 SNEGSKA (reference sequence). The CDR3 is 14 residues long. CDR3: CSASSRPSTDTQYF. In DNA form, the CDR3 reads TGCAGTGCCAGTAGCAGACCTAGCACAGATACGCAGTATTTT.

This clonotype was recorded many times. The CDR3 loop reads CASSEGGALGQETQYF. The CDR3 nucleotides read TGTGCCAGCAGCGAAGGGGGCGCGCTGGGGCAAGAGACCCAGTACTTC. The V gene is TRBV7-8, the J gene TRBJ2-5; TRBD1 agrees at 7 bases. Germline CDR1 and CDR2: SGHVS and FQNEAQ. Trimming cost V 5 bases and J 2 bases; bases outside gene matches: 11. The CDR3 has 16 residues. The variable domain in full, with the rest retrieved from reference TRBV7-8 and TRBJ2-5, is GAGVSQSPRYKVAKRGQDVALRCDPISGHVSLFWYQQALGQGPEFLTYFQNEAQLDKSGLPSDRFFAERPEGSVSTLKIQRTQQEDSAVYLCASSEGGALGQETQYFGPGTRLLVL.

In this sample, this clonotype turned up many times. The chain uses TRBV2 and TRBJ1-4, with D hard to call. The CDR3 is made up of 13 amino acids. Germline V CDR1 and CDR2: SNHLY, FYNNEI. The ends were cut back, 1 base at V and 4 bases at J, with 4 bases in the middle. CDR3: CASSEGLNEKLFF. CDR3 DNA: TGTGCCAGCAGTGAAGGGCTTAATGAAAAACTGTTTTTT.

In this sample, this clonotype turned up many times. The chain carries TRBV28 and TRBJ1-1, with unresolved D. The V gene's germline CDR1 is MDHEN and CDR2 SYDVKM. V lost 2 bases and J 0 bases, leaving 10 bases between the germline ends. The CDR3 contains 15 residues. CDR3 nucleotides: TGTGCCAGCAGTTTAATGGCCGAATTGAACACTGAAGCTTTCTTT. Translation gives CASSLMAELNTEAFF.

This clonotype was recorded at least ten times. The CDR3 here is CAISDSRMAASGNTIYF. The CDR3 DNA is TGTGCCATCAGTGACTCCCGAATGGCAGCCTCTGGAAACACCATATATTTT. The chain is built from TRBV10-3 and TRBJ1-3, with D uncertain. Germline loops: CDR1 ENHRY, CDR2 SYGVKD. The CDR3 has 17 amino acids. The ends were cut back, 3 bases at V and 0 bases at J, with 15 bases in the middle.

The chain employs TRBV30 and TRBJ2-5, with 8 bases fitting TRBD2. The CDR3 loop spans 17 amino acids. Trimming removed 4 bases from V and 1 base from J; junction bases left unmatched: 14. CDR1 and CDR2 (germline): GTSNPN, SVGIG (reference sequence). CDR3 in DNA: TGTGCCTGGACATCTCACCCTCGCGGGAGGCTCCAAGAGACCCAGTACTTC. Its protein is CAWTSHPRGRLQETQYF.